This paragraph reports one T cell receptor beta chain. The data are from a study of blood T cell repertoires in COVID-19. The CDR3 sequence is 12 residues long. V shed 10 bases and J shed 5 bases, with 14 bases lying between them. Germline CDR1 SNHLY, CDR2 FYNNEI. The protocol was immunoSEQ multiplex PCR, while the TCRdb copy is restricted to in-frame clones and leaves out a portion. The table records over 200,000 clones, 70% to 90% of them present only once. The specimen sequenced was peripheral blood. The chain employs TRBV2 and TRBJ1-1; D is perhaps TRBD1 (5 bases). This sequence was found in a man aged 25-45 years with COVID-19, enrolled during active disease. In nucleotides, the CDR3 is TGTGCCATCCTCGGGGGTGGGACTGAAGCTTTCTTT. Amino acid sequence: CAILGGGTEAFF.